The rows below give T cell receptor beta chains drawn from one sample of a study of beta chain features in type 1 diabetes. Measured with immunoSEQ multiplex PCR; TCRdb has only the in-frame clones, and not every one. The table has 200,000 to 300,000 clones, around 21% seen once. The specimen was naive CD4+ T cells from blood. Receptors were obtained from a woman aged 40 to 50 with type 1 diabetes. Each CDR3 is given with its conserved first and last residue. Clone size, where shown, is once, few, many, or a class for clones that have expanded.

j_call: TRBJ2-5
clone_size: .
v_call: TRBV2
cdr3_aa: CASSRGLAWTVQETQYF

j_call: TRBJ2-2
clone_size: few
v_call: TRBV30
cdr3_aa: CAWSVDRKRPWLFF

j_call: TRBJ2-7
clone_size: .
v_call: TRBV7-6
cdr3_aa: CASSYRDSGPYEQYF

j_call: TRBJ1-2
clone_size: .
v_call: TRBV30
cdr3_aa: CAWSGQISNYGYTF

j_call: TRBJ2-3
clone_size: .
v_call: TRBV2
cdr3_aa: CASPGLAGASDTQYF

j_call: TRBJ1-2
clone_size: few
v_call: TRBV14
cdr3_aa: CASSQGRASGYTF

j_call: TRBJ2-7
clone_size: few
v_call: TRBV9
cdr3_aa: CASSVEGGAYEQYF

j_call: TRBJ1-2
clone_size: .
v_call: TRBV4-3
cdr3_aa: CASSQDVGGPSYGYTF

j_call: TRBJ2-5
clone_size: few
v_call: TRBV5-1
cdr3_aa: CASSLAPEETQYF

j_call: TRBJ1-2
clone_size: few
v_call: TRBV23-1
cdr3_aa: CASSHSGTGRNGYTF

j_call: TRBJ2-5
clone_size: few
v_call: TRBV11-2
cdr3_aa: CASSSGTGVETQYF

j_call: TRBJ1-5
clone_size: few
v_call: TRBV19
cdr3_aa: CASSPDRGRGNQPQHF

j_call: TRBJ2-6
clone_size: few
v_call: TRBV7-2
cdr3_aa: CASSRRVSPGANVLTF

j_call: TRBJ2-7
clone_size: few
v_call: TRBV6-5
cdr3_aa: CASSYQYPLQGSQEYF

j_call: TRBJ1-1
clone_size: .
v_call: TRBV7-9
cdr3_aa: CASSLTGSTEAFF

j_call: TRBJ1-1
clone_size: .
v_call: TRBV2
cdr3_aa: CASNPGSTEAFF

j_call: TRBJ2-7
clone_size: .
v_call: TRBV30
cdr3_aa: CAWSLPSSGRNEQYF

j_call: TRBJ1-4
clone_size: few
v_call: TRBV7-2
cdr3_aa: CASSLDRAGEKLFF

j_call: TRBJ2-2
clone_size: .
v_call: TRBV7-9
cdr3_aa: CASSLNSGGTGELFF

j_call: TRBJ2-1
clone_size: few
v_call: TRBV7-9
cdr3_aa: CASSLTGRGYNEQFF

j_call: TRBJ2-7
clone_size: .
v_call: TRBV29-1
cdr3_aa: CSVAPRLAAYEQYF

j_call: TRBJ1-1
clone_size: few
v_call: TRBV14
cdr3_aa: CASSLTGGEAFF

j_call: TRBJ2-7
clone_size: .
v_call: TRBV4-1
cdr3_aa: CASSHLGLGPNEQYF

j_call: TRBJ1-2
clone_size: few
v_call: TRBV18
cdr3_aa: CASSLQGRGGYTF

j_call: TRBJ2-7
clone_size: .
v_call: TRBV28
cdr3_aa: CASSMANRGKKYF

j_call: TRBJ2-7
clone_size: .
v_call: TRBV28
cdr3_aa: CASTPGGLTVGEQYF

j_call: TRBJ2-7
clone_size: .
v_call: TRBV19
cdr3_aa: CASSPRQAASYEQYF

j_call: TRBJ2-7
clone_size: .
v_call: TRBV2
cdr3_aa: CASTSGNYEQYF

j_call: TRBJ1-5
clone_size: .
v_call: TRBV7-8
cdr3_aa: CASSLVQGAGQPQHF

j_call: TRBJ1-1
clone_size: .
v_call: TRBV7-2
cdr3_aa: CASSLPRKRGNEAFF

j_call: TRBJ1-4
clone_size: few
v_call: TRBV5-1
cdr3_aa: CASSFGDRRGEKLFF

j_call: TRBJ2-1
clone_size: .
v_call: TRBV7-3
cdr3_aa: CASSGTSGGNEQFF

j_call: TRBJ1-1
clone_size: .
v_call: TRBV7-9
cdr3_aa: CASSLREVATEAFF

j_call: TRBJ2-7
clone_size: .
v_call: TRBV7-9
cdr3_aa: CASSLDKTSDVYYEQYF

j_call: TRBJ1-1
clone_size: few
v_call: TRBV27
cdr3_aa: CASKGVTEAFF

j_call: TRBJ1-1
clone_size: .
v_call: TRBV5-8
cdr3_aa: CASSRGFVNTEAFF

j_call: TRBJ2-7
clone_size: few
v_call: TRBV5-5
cdr3_aa: CASSFRIYEQYF

j_call: TRBJ1-1
clone_size: .
v_call: TRBV19
cdr3_aa: CASTWDRGANTEAFF

j_call: TRBJ2-1
clone_size: .
v_call: TRBV13
cdr3_aa: CASSSGTGVIYNEQFF

j_call: TRBJ2-5
clone_size: few
v_call: TRBV28
cdr3_aa: CASRTSGGRKTQYF

j_call: TRBJ2-3
clone_size: few
v_call: TRBV18
cdr3_aa: CASSPLGGSTDTQYF

j_call: TRBJ2-6
clone_size: .
v_call: TRBV7-7
cdr3_aa: CASSSTGTGANVLTF

j_call: TRBJ2-5
clone_size: few
v_call: TRBV7-2
cdr3_aa: CASRTGVRGETQYF

j_call: TRBJ2-5
clone_size: few
v_call: TRBV9
cdr3_aa: CASSVSSGEGETQYF

j_call: TRBJ2-4
clone_size: .
v_call: TRBV14
cdr3_aa: CASSQGRNIQYF

j_call: TRBJ2-5
clone_size: .
v_call: TRBV19
cdr3_aa: CASSIGPRETQYF

j_call: TRBJ2-5
clone_size: .
v_call: TRBV29-1
cdr3_aa: CSVGATGGETQYF

j_call: TRBJ2-1
clone_size: few
v_call: TRBV27
cdr3_aa: CAESPFGGVYNEQFF

j_call: TRBJ1-5
clone_size: .
v_call: TRBV27
cdr3_aa: CASRGLSNQPQHF

j_call: TRBJ2-7
clone_size: .
v_call: TRBV5-4
cdr3_aa: CASSLGGTRSSYEQYF

j_call: TRBJ2-5
clone_size: .
v_call: TRBV4-1
cdr3_aa: CASSQEGALRETQYF

j_call: TRBJ1-1
clone_size: few
v_call: TRBV2
cdr3_aa: CASSEGGRVKAFF

j_call: TRBJ1-5
clone_size: few
v_call: TRBV18
cdr3_aa: CASSPLESNQPQHF